A single sample is the source of the 10 T cell receptor beta chains below, sequenced in a study of control samples from healthy donors and cancer patients. The table came from immunoSEQ multiplex PCR; TCRdb's copy has only in-frame clones and leaves some out. The table has about 34,000 clones, roughly 86% seen once. What was sequenced was PBMCs. These receptors were taken from a woman in her forties with lung cancer.

V usage is TRBV9 and J usage is TRBJ1-5; D perhaps matches TRBD1 (5 bases). The CDR3 loop spans 15 amino acids. The ends were cut back, 3 bases at V and 3 bases at J, with 13 bases in the middle. Germline values: CDR1 SGDLS, CDR2 YYNGEE. As DNA, the CDR3 is TGTGCCAGCAGCGCCTTCGGGACGGTCAATCAGCCCCAGCATTTT. Residues: CASSAFGTVNQPQHF. The whole variable domain, remainder taken from reference TRBV9 and TRBJ1-5, is DSGVTQTPKHLITATGQRVTLRCSPRSGDLSVYWYQQSLDQGLQFLIQYYNGEERAKGNILERFSAQQFPDLHSELNLSSLELGDSALYFCASSAFGTVNQPQHFGDGTRLSIL.

The rearrangement links TRBV30 to TRBJ1-2; the D gene is possibly TRBD1 (6 bases). CDR3 length: 15 amino acids. V lost 2 bases, J lost 0 bases, and 13 bases lay in between. Germline lookup yields CDR1 GTSNPN and CDR2 SVGIG (reference sequence). The CDR3 nucleotides are TGTGCCTGGAGTCCTGACAGGTCGACTAACTATGGCTACACCTTC. This translates into CAWSPDRSTNYGYTF.

The CDR3 is CASSYSSGGAYEQYF. DNA for the CDR3: TGTGCCAGCAGTTACTCTAGCGGGGGGGCCTACGAGCAGTACTTC. V and J are TRBV6-5 and TRBJ2-7, with 11 bases that match TRBD2. The CDR3 length is 15 residues. Per the germline V gene, CDR1 is MNHEY and CDR2 is SVGAGI. The V and J ends lost 0 bases and 2 bases, in that order; junction bases with no gene match: 0.

V gene TRBV9 combines with J gene TRBJ1-4; 7 nucleotides match TRBD1. After removal of 4 bases from V and 7 bases from J, the junction contained 10 bases not matched to a gene. The CDR3 length is 15 residues. Per germline, CDR1 SGDLS and CDR2 YYNGEE. The CDR3 loop reads CASSPRTGIGEKLFF. For the CDR3, the DNA is TGTGCCAGCAGCCCCCGGACAGGCATTGGTGAAAAACTGTTTTTT.

This clone has only one observation. This chain links TRBV9 with TRBJ2-7; TRBD1 matches at 9 bases. The germline V gene encodes CDR1 SGDLS and CDR2 YYNGEE. The trim removed 1 base at V and 5 bases at J, leaving 7 bases unmatched. The CDR3 has 15 residues. As DNA, the CDR3 is TGTGCCAGCAGCGTATGGCGGGACAGGGCCGACGAGCAGTACTTC. Amino acids: CASSVWRDRADEQYF.

V gene TRBV28 combines with J gene TRBJ2-7, with 13 positions matching TRBD2. CDR1 and CDR2 (germline): MDHEN, SYDVKM. There are 16 residues in the CDR3. V lost 6 bases and J lost 0; bases outside the gene matches: 5. As DNA, the CDR3 is TGTGCCAGCAGCGGGACTAGCGGGGACGTCTCCTACGAGCAGTACTTC. Its protein product is CASSGTSGDVSYEQYF. The complete variable domain, with remaining parts taken from reference TRBV28 and TRBJ2-7, reads DVKVTQSSRYLVKRTGEKVFLECVQDMDHENMFWYRQDPGLGLRLIYFSYDVKMKEKGDIPEGYSVSREKKERFSLILESASTNQTSMYLCASSGTSGDVSYEQYFGPGTRLTVT.

On this clone: The same CDR3 also results from other DNA sequences found in this sample. V usage is TRBV7-9 and J usage is TRBJ2-7; 10 bases align to TRBD2. This CDR3 spans 14 amino acids. Losses at the gene ends were 1 base for V and 9 bases for J; bases not matched to a gene: 6. Germline V gene lookup returns CDR1 SEHNR and CDR2 FQNEAQ (reference sequence). The CDR3 here is CASSLGSSGGRQYF. The CDR3 coding sequence is TGTGCCAGCAGCTTAGGGTCTAGCGGGGGTCGGCAGTACTTC.

The V call is TRBV3-1 (or the pseudogene TRBV3-2), the J call TRBJ2-7; D ambiguous. Germline loops: CDR1 LGHDT, CDR2 YNNKEL (reference sequence). Trimming took 0 bases from V and 3 from J, leaving 9 bases between them. CDR3 length: 14 residues. CDR3: CASSQEPEYYEQYF. The CDR3 nucleotides read TGTGCCAGCAGCCAAGAGCCGGAATACTACGAGCAGTACTTC.

The chain recombines TRBV7-9 with TRBJ1-4; no reliable D call. This CDR3 has 13 amino acids. Germline CDR1 and CDR2: SEHNR and FQNEAQ (reference sequence). The V and J ends lost 5 bases and 8 bases respectively, with 12 bases between them. CDR3 loop: CASSLDRGEKLFF. CDR3 nucleotides: TGTGCCAGCAGCCTCGACCGGGGAGAAAAACTGTTTTTT.

This chain links TRBV5-1 with TRBJ1-1, with 7 positions matching TRBD1. The CDR3 runs 16 residues. V shed 0 bases, J shed 8 bases, and the junction held 13 bases outside the gene matches. Germline lookup yields CDR1 SGHRS and CDR2 YFSETQ. CDR3 coding DNA: TGCGCCAGCAGCTTGGAGGGGGCCCTGCCAGAGGGGGAAGCTTTCTTT. The encoded protein is CASSLEGALPEGEAFF.